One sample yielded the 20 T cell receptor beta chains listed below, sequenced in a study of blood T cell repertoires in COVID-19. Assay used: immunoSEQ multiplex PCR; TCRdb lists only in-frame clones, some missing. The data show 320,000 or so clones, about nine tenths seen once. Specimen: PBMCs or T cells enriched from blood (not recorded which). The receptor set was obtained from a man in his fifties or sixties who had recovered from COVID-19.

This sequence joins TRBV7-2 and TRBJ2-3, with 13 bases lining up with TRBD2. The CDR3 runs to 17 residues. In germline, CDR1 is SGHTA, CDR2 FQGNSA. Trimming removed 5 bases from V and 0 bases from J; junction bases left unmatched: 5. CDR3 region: CASSLLLAGGSTDTQYF. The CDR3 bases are TGTGCCAGCAGCCTTTTACTAGCGGGAGGGAGCACAGATACGCAGTATTTT.

CDR3 in amino acids: CASSYHRAAYNEQFF. Here the CDR3 DNA reads TGTGCCAGCAGCTATCACAGGGCAGCCTACAATGAGCAGTTCTTC. The chain recombines TRBV11-3 with TRBJ2-1; D is perhaps TRBD1 (6 bases). CDR1 and CDR2 (germline): SGHNT, YENEEA. The ends were cut back, 4 bases at V and 2 bases at J, with 12 bases in the middle. The CDR3 is 15 amino acids.

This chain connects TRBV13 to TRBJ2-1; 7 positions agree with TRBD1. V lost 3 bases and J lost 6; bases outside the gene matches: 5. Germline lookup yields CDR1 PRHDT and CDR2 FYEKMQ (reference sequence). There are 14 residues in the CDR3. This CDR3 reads CASSFLAGGNEQFF. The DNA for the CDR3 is TGTGCCAGCAGCTTTCTCGCAGGGGGCAATGAGCAGTTCTTC.

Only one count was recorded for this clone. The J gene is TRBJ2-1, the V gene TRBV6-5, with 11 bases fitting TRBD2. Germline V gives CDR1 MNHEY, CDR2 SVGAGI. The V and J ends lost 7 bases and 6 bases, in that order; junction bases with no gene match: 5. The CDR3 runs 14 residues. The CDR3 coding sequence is TGTGCCAGCACCGGGACTAGCGGAATCAATGAGCAGTTCTTC. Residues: CASTGTSGINEQFF.

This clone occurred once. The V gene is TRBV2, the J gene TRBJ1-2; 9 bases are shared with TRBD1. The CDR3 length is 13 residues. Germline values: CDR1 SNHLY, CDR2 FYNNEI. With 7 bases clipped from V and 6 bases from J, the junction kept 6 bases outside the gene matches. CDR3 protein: CASTNGQGHGYTF. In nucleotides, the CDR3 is TGTGCCAGCACTAACGGACAGGGGCATGGCTACACCTTC.

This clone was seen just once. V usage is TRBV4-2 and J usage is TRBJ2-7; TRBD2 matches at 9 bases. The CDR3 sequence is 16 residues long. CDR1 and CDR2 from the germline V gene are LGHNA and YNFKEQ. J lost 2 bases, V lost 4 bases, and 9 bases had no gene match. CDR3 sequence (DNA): TGTGCCAGCAGCCGGACTGGTGGGACTAGCACCTACGAGCAGTACTTC. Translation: CASSRTGGTSTYEQYF.

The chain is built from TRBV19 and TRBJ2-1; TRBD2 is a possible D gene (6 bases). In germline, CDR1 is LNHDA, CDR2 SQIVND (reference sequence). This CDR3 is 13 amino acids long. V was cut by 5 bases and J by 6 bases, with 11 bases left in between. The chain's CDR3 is CASSSTSGNEQFF. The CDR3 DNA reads TGTGCCAGTAGTTCGACTAGTGGCAATGAGCAGTTCTTC.

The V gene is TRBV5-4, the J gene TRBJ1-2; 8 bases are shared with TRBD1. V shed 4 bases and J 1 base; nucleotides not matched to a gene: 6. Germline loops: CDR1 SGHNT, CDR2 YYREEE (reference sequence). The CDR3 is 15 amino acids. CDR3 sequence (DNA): TGTGCCAGCAGCCCACAGGGACAGGTTAACTATGGCTACACCTTC. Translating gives CASSPQGQVNYGYTF.

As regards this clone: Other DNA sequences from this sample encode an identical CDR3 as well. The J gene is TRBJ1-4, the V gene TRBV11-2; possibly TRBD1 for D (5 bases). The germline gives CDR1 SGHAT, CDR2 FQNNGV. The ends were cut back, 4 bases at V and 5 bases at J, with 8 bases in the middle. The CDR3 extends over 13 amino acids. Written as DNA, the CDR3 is TGTGCCAGCAGCTCCGACAGAAATGAAAAACTGTTTTTT. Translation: CASSSDRNEKLFF. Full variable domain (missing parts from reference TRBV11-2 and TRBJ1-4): EAGVAQSPRYKIIEKRQSVAFWCNPISGHATLYWYQQILGQGPKLLIQFQNNGVVDDSQLPKDRFSAERLKGVDSTLKIQPAKLEDSAVYLCASSSDRNEKLFFGSGTQLSVL.

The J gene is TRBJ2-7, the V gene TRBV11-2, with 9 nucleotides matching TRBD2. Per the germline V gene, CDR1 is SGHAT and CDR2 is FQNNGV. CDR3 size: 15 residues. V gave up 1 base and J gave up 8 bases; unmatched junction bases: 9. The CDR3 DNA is TGTGCCAGCAGCTTAGGGCTAGCGGGAATCCGGCAGCAGTACTTC. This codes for CASSLGLAGIRQQYF.

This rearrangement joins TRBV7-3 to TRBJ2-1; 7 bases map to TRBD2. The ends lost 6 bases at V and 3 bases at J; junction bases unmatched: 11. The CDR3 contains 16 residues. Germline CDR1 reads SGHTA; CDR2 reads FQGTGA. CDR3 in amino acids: CASSLEAQRGYNEQFF. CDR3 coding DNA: TGTGCCAGCAGTCTAGAGGCCCAGCGGGGCTACAATGAGCAGTTCTTC.

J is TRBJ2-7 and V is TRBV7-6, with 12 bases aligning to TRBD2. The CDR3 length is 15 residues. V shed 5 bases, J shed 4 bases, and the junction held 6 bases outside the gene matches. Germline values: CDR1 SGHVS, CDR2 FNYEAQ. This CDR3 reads CASSRGLAGSYEQYF. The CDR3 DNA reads TGTGCCAGCAGCCGAGGACTAGCGGGATCTTACGAGCAGTACTTC.

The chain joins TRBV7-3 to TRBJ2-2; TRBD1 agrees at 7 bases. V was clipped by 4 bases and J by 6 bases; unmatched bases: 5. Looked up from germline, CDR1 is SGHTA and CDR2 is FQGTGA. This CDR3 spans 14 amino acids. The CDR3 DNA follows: TGTGCCAGCAGCTCCGACAGGGCGGCCGGGGAGCTGTTTTTT. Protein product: CASSSDRAAGELFF. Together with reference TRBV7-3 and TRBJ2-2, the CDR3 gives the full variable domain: GAGVSQTPSNKVTEKGKYVELRCDPISGHTALYWYRQSLGQGPEFLIYFQGTGAADDSGLPNDRFFAVRPEGSVSTLKIQRTERGDSAVYLCASSSDRAAGELFFGEGSRLTVL.

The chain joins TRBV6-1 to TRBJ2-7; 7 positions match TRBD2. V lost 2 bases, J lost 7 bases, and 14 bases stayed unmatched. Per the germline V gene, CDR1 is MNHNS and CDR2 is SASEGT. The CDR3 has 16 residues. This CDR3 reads CASSELSVAGEEEQYF. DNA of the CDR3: TGTGCCAGCAGTGAACTTAGCGTTGCGGGAGAGGAAGAGCAGTACTTC.

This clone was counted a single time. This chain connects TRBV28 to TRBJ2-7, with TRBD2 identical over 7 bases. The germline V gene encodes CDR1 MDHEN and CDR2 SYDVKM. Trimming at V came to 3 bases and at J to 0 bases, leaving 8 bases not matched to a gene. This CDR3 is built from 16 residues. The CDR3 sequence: CASSLGPLASSYEQYF. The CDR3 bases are TGTGCCAGCAGTTTGGGCCCACTAGCGAGCTCCTACGAGCAGTACTTC.

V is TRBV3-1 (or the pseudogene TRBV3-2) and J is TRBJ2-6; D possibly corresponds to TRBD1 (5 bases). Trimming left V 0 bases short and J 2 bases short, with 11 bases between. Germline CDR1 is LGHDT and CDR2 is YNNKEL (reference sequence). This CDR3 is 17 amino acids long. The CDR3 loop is CASSQDQGRAGANVLTF. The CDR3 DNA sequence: TGTGCCAGCAGCCAAGATCAAGGCAGGGCTGGGGCCAACGTCCTGACTTTC.

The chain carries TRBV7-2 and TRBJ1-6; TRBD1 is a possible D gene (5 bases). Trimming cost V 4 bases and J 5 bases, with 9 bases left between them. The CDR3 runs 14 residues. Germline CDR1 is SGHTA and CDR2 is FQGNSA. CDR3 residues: CASSYTGNNSPLHF. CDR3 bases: TGTGCCAGCAGCTACACAGGAAATAATTCACCCCTCCACTTT.

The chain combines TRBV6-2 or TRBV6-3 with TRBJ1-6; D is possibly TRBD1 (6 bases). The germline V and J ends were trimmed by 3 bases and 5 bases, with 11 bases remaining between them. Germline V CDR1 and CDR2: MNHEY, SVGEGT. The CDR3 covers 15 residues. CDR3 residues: CASSYLGHNNSPLHF. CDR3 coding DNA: TGTGCCAGCAGTTATCTGGGACATAATAATTCACCCCTCCACTTT.

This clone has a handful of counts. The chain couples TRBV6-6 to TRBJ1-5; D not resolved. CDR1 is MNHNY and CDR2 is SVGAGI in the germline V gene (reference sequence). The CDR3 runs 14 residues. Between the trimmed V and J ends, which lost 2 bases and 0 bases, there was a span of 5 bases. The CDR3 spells CASSYTDSNQPQHF. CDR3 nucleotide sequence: TGTGCCAGCAGTTACACAGATAGCAATCAGCCCCAGCATTTT.

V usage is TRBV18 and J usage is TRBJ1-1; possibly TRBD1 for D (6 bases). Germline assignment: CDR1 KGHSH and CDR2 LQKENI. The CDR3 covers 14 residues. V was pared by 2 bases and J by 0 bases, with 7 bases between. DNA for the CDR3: TGTGCCAGCTCACCAGGGGGCTTGAACACTGAAGCTTTCTTT. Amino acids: CASSPGGLNTEAFF. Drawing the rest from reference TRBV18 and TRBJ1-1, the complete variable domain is NAGVMQNPRHLVRRRGQEARLRCSPMKGHSHVYWYRQLPEEGLKFMVYLQKENIIDESGMPKERFSAEFPKEGPSILRIQQVVRGDSAAYFCASSPGGLNTEAFFGQGTRLTVV.